The T cell receptor (beta chain) under discussion was sequenced for a study of blood T cell repertoires in COVID-19 (dated by TCRdb to between 2020 and 2021). Broadly, across the study: Samples from collaborators originated in the United States, Italy and Spain and spanned both the acute and convalescent phases of COVID-19. The prospective study material was composed of cDNA or gDNA derived from T cells, B-cell-depleted T cells, or PBMCs. Subjects who had been exposed to COVID-19, were actively infected with it, or had recovered from it provided the deeply sampled blood TCRbeta repertoires that made up the dataset. The repertoires were made available in a free public database intended to serve as a resource for research on the immune response to SARS-CoV-2. Samples came from the ongoing ImmuneRACE study (first 160 participants) plus 1,254 subjects from 6 global collaborators. A de-identified subject ID, COVID-19 status, age in years and sex were almost always included in the sample metadata. Where HLA class I and class II types were available, the types were taken from metadata supplied by the sample provider, not from assay-based typing.

Overall study outcomes, separate from this receptor: How much clinical and demographic metadata was included differed by source and by participant, and the metadata was provided uncurated.

Whole blood was collected in K2EDTA tubes by collaborating institutions according to the institutions' own protocols. For TCRbeta analysis, collaborator samples were shipped as frozen whole blood, as isolated PBMCs, or as DNA extracted from either sample type. Reading the germline V gene gives CDR1 KGHSH and CDR2 LQKENI. Germline trimming: 3 bases from V, 3 bases from J; junction bases outside gene matches: 6. Including the terminal cysteine and phenylalanine, the CDR3 comprises 15 residues. Only the CDR3 portion is preserved as DNA: 45 bases, with reading frame beginning at the first base. Of note for this clone: The target of this receptor is not known. No much larger clone is present one base from it, and per-base qualities are unavailable.

TCRbeta CDR3 regions were amplified from genomic DNA using the immunoSEQ Assay, a bias-controlled multiplex PCR. Per the original workflow: The number of nucleated cells in each sample was estimated from the amplification of reference gene primers within the assay. To quantify the absolute abundance of each unique TCRbeta CDR3 rearrangement, sequence reads were collapsed and filtered. For each sample, productive Simpson clonality was calculated as the square root of Simpson's diversity index across productive rearrangements. Not all clones reach the TCRdb copy of this immuneACCESS table, which keeps in-frame sequences only. Checked studies attribute under half of the gap to unresolved V genes and leave the rest unexplained. V and J calls and clone size are given by that table; D and trimming were obtained from the DNA. The sample yields 100,000 to 150,000 clones; 80% to 90% were counted once. The top ten clonotypes cover about 6% of the sample.

The sample was peripheral blood. The chain uses TRBV18 and TRBJ1-1, and TRBD1 matches 8 of the central bases. This TCR came from a man older than 75 with active or convalescent COVID-19. The sequence in DNA is TGTGCCAGCTCACCGGCGGACAGGGTAGACACTGAAGCTTTCTTT. Its product reads: CASSPADRVDTEAFF.